A single T cell receptor (beta chain) is shown here with its context. Assay used: immunoSEQ multiplex PCR; TCRdb lists only in-frame clones, some missing. The repertoire holds around 53,000 clones, about 86% seen once, with about 5% in the top ten. This sample is part of a study of technical replicates of blood from a few donors. Sequenced material: PBMCs. This receptor was identified in a human donor in good health. Some clones in this sample may be carry-over from other donors' samples.

The CDR3 DNA sequence: TGTGCCAGTAGTGCCCTACTAGCGGGAACTTCGAGTTTGAATGAGCAGTTCTTC. Protein: CASSALLAGTSSLNEQFF. This chain connects TRBV19 to TRBJ2-1; 10 bases align to TRBD2. V lost 5 bases and J lost 7; bases outside the gene matches: 17. The CDR3 consists of 18 residues. The germline V gene has CDR1 LNHDA and CDR2 SQIVND (reference sequence).